Sequencing of this TCR beta chain was carried out in a study of read filtering for tumor transcriptome and immune sequencing. For this clonotype: One base separates it from a far larger clone, so it is likely a read error.

The junction had 9 bases not matched to a gene; V was cut back by 4 bases and J by 2 bases. This CDR3 region has 15 residues. CDR1 SGHRS and CDR2 YFSETQ come from the germline V gene. This library used roughly 430 ng RNA and molecular barcoded adaptors spanning alpha/delta and beta/gamma chains. TCRdb fed the reads into MiXCR, producing one record per CDR3 protein. Counted here are 94,000 or so distinct CDR3 sequences, roughly 12% occurring once; the ten biggest clones make up 15%. V gene TRBV5-1 combines with J gene TRBJ2-7; TRBD1 matches 7 bases. Material for sequencing was a population of CD138-negative cells sorted from bone marrow. This clonotype was obtained from a donor aged 40 or older with multiple myeloma. CDR3 protein: CASSPTTTGAYEQYF. The CDR3, as DNA: TGCGCCAGCAGCCCCACCACCACAGGGGCCTACGAGCAGTACTTC.